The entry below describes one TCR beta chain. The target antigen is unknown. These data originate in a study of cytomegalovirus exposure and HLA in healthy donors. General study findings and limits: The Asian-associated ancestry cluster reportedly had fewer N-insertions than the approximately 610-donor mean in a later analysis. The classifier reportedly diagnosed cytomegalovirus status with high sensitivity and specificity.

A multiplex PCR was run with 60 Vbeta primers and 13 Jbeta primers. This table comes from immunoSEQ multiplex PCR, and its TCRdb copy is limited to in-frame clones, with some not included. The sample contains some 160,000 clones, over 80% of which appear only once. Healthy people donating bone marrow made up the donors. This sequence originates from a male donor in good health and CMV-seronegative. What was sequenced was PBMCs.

CDR3 amino acids: CASSKQANYGYTF. In DNA, the CDR3 is TGCGCCAGCTCAAAGCAGGCGAACTATGGCTACACCTTC. J is TRBJ1-2 and V is TRBV10-1; the D is unclear. This CDR3 spans 13 amino acids. Trimming stripped 8 bases from V and 2 bases from J, with 12 bases between. Germline V gene sequence: CDR1 WNHNN, CDR2 SYGVQD (reference sequence).